The T cell receptor beta chain under discussion was sequenced for a study of OX40 agonist ivuxolimab in advanced cancers. This clone appeared a single time. Its antigen is unknown. Blood specimens came from baseline, cycle 4 day 1, and cycle 7 day 1. Points from the study as a whole: Certain nonresponders additionally had low normalized T-cell clonal expansion.

Profiled with immunoSEQ multiplex PCR; TCRdb holds only in-frame clones, not every one. The table shows tens of thousands of clones, with about 89% occurring only once. The CDR3 loop spans 15 amino acids. Between the trimmed V and J ends, which lost 5 bases and 3 bases, there was a span of 14 bases. Germline V gene sequence: CDR1 LNHDA, CDR2 SQIVND (reference sequence). The chain joins TRBV19 to TRBJ2-1; weak D call: TRBD1 (5 bases). The clonotype originates from an adult with an advanced solid tumor such as melanoma, head and neck, liver or kidney cancer. Source: CD4+ or CD8+ T cells sorted from blood, taken in a trial of the OX40 agonist ivuxolimab. In DNA, the CDR3 is TGTGCCAGTAGTCTGGTCGAGACAGTCTACAATGAGCAGTTCTTC. Protein product: CASSLVETVYNEQFF.